These 19 T cell receptor beta chains share one sample of origin, sequenced in a study of T cells in Graves' hyperthyroidism and ophthalmopathy. Amplification yielded TCR beta CDR3 regions, with RNA transcripts as the source. First-round RT-PCR targeting the TCR CDR3 was performed with the HTBI primer set. Using its own MiXCR run on the multiplex PCR reads, TCRdb lists one record per CDR3 protein. There are about 400,000 distinct CDR3 sequences in the sample; approximately 13% occur only once, and approximately 5.3% lies in the top ten. The sample was blood. Every receptor here comes from a woman aged 18-29 years with Graves' hyperthyroidism.

The CDR3 sequence: CASCGKGSGTSYEQYF. In DNA, the CDR3 is TGTGCCAGTTGCGGCAAGGGATCAGGAACCTCCTACGAGCAGTACTTC. The V call is TRBV12-3 or TRBV12-4, the J call TRBJ2-7; D ambiguous. The length of the CDR3 is 16 residues. V was trimmed by 9 bases and J by 0 bases, leaving 21 bases between them.

This clonotype came up many times. The rearrangement uses TRBV12-5 and TRBJ2-7; 11 nucleotides match TRBD2. The CDR3 extends over 14 amino acids. Germline CDR1 reads LGHNT; CDR2 reads FRNRAP. The V gene end was trimmed by 6 bases and the J gene end by 6 bases; junction bases not matched to a gene: 7. CDR3 sequence: CASGNGLAGREQYF. CDR3 sequence (DNA): TGTGCTAGTGGCAACGGACTAGCGGGCCGCGAGCAGTACTTC.

This clonotype occurred a few times. The genes are TRBV12-3 or TRBV12-4 and TRBJ1-3; D is undetermined. The V end was cut by 1 base, the J end by 11 bases, with 9 bases between. The CDR3 runs 12 residues. The CDR3 DNA follows: TGTGCCAGCAGTTTAGGGCGGGCGCCCATATATTTT. It specifies CASSLGRAPIYF.

The V and J genes are TRBV27 and TRBJ2-3; TRBD1 matches at 9 bases. The germline CDR1 and CDR2 sequences are MNHEY and SMNVEV (reference sequence). The CDR3 sequence is 15 residues long. The V and J ends lost 4 bases and 1 base, in that order; junction bases with no gene match: 3. The CDR3 is CASSSRQGGTDTQYF. The CDR3 coding sequence is TGTGCCAGCAGTTCCAGACAGGGGGGCACAGATACGCAGTATTTT.

This chain's CDR3 is CASSPQTPGIWDYGYTF. CDR3 DNA sequence: TGTGCCAGCAGCCCCCAAACCCCAGGGATATGGGACTATGGCTACACCTTC. The rearrangement links TRBV13 to TRBJ1-2; the D gene is possibly TRBD1 (5 bases). Germline V gene lookup returns CDR1 PRHDT and CDR2 FYEKMQ (reference sequence). The V end lost 5 bases, the J end lost 3 bases, and 22 bases lay between the germline ends. This CDR3 region has 17 residues.

The rearrangement links TRBV6-1 to TRBJ2-7; D is unresolved. CDR1 and CDR2 (germline): MNHNS, SASEGT. The CDR3 is made up of 12 amino acids. Trimming pared 8 bases from V and 2 bases from J, leaving 10 bases between. The CDR3 sequence: CASALKPYEQYF. The DNA for the CDR3 is TGTGCCAGCGCCTTAAAACCCTACGAGCAGTACTTC.

Ten or more counts support this clonotype. V and J are TRBV29-1 and TRBJ1-2, with D possibly being TRBD1 (6 bases). V was clipped by 4 bases and J by 2 bases, with 14 bases between them. The CDR3 runs 14 residues. Germline values: CDR1 SQVTM, CDR2 ANQGSEA. This CDR3 is CSVGKGGQNYGYTF. CDR3 coding DNA: TGCAGCGTTGGAAAGGGGGGCCAGAACTATGGCTACACCTTC.

This clonotype was found a few times. The chain carries TRBV14 and TRBJ1-2; 7 nucleotides agree with TRBD1. CDR3 length: 14 amino acids. Germline CDR1 and CDR2: SGHDN and FVKESK. Trimming cost V 5 bases and J 8 bases; bases outside gene matches: 11. CDR3 region: CASSINNRGIGYTF. The CDR3 bases are TGTGCCAGCAGCATCAACAACAGGGGAATCGGCTACACCTTC. Based on the CDR3 plus reference TRBV14 and TRBJ1-2, the full variable domain is EAGVTQFPSHSVIEKGQTVTLRCDPISGHDNLYWYRRVMGKEIKFLLHFVKESKQDESGMPNNRFLAERTGGTYSTLKVQPAELEDSGVYFCASSINNRGIGYTFGSGTRLTVV.

This clonotype has ten or more counts. The chain uses TRBV11-2 and TRBJ2-5; D is perhaps TRBD2 (6 bases). The CDR3 sequence is 15 residues long. Per germline, CDR1 SGHAT and CDR2 FQNNGV. Trimming cost V 5 bases and J 2 bases, with 15 bases left between them. This CDR3 reads CASSPRRGGQETQYF. In nucleotides, the CDR3 is TGTGCCAGCAGCCCACGTCGTGGGGGGCAAGAGACCCAGTACTTC.

The chain joins TRBV28 to TRBJ2-1; TRBD2 agrees at 12 bases. V gave up 7 bases and J gave up 0 bases; unmatched junction bases: 13. The germline V gene encodes CDR1 MDHEN and CDR2 SYDVKM. CDR3 length equals 19 residues. The CDR3 region is CASTPPSGRATSSYNEQFF. Written as DNA, the CDR3 is TGTGCCAGCACTCCCCCTAGCGGGAGGGCCACGAGCTCCTACAATGAGCAGTTCTTC.

This chain links TRBV20-1 with TRBJ2-5, with TRBD1 matching 7 bases. The CDR3 extends over 15 amino acids. Germline V lookup: CDR1 DFQATT, CDR2 SNEGSKA (reference sequence). V lost 1 base and J lost 5; bases outside the gene matches: 10. CDR3 in amino acids: CSARGAGGSAETQYF. DNA for the CDR3: TGCAGTGCTAGAGGGGCAGGGGGTTCCGCGGAGACCCAGTACTTC.

The sample holds many counts of this clonotype. The V and J genes are TRBV6-1 and TRBJ2-7; possible D gene TRBD2, 5 bases. With 6 bases removed from V and 4 bases from J, the gap between germline ends came to 16 bases. Germline V gene data show CDR1 as MNHNS and CDR2 as SASEGT. The CDR3 has 14 residues. The CDR3 reads CASSARELVYEQYF. Here the CDR3 DNA reads TGTGCCAGCAGCGCGAGAGAACTAGTATACGAGCAGTACTTC.

This clonotype has at least ten counts. The V and J genes are TRBV18 and TRBJ1-4; 10 bases map to TRBD1. The V gene's germline CDR1 is KGHSH and CDR2 LQKENI. The CDR3 runs to 15 residues. The V segment lost 6 bases and the J segment 5 bases; nucleotides outside the gene matches: 6. The CDR3 region is CASSPRDRGNEKLFF. CDR3 in DNA: TGTGCCAGCTCGCCAAGGGACAGGGGCAATGAAAAACTGTTTTTT.

CDR3 sequence: CAIRPLGASEQYF. CDR3 in DNA: TGTGCCATCAGACCCTTAGGGGCGTCCGAGCAGTACTTC. The chain uses TRBV10-3 and TRBJ2-7, with a possible D match to TRBD1 (5 bases). In germline, CDR1 is ENHRY, CDR2 SYGVKD. The CDR3 is made up of 13 amino acids. V gave up 6 bases and J gave up 6 bases, with 15 bases separating them.

This chain connects TRBV11-3 to TRBJ1-2; maybe TRBD1 (6 bases). There are 15 residues in the CDR3. CDR1 is SGHNT, CDR2 YENEEA, per germline. Trimming pared 1 base from V and 4 bases from J, leaving 13 bases between. CDR3 in amino acids: CASSLGADSLYGYTF. CDR3 in DNA: TGTGCCAGCAGCTTAGGGGCGGACAGTCTCTATGGCTACACCTTC.

This clonotype was seen a few times. The chain employs TRBV2 and TRBJ1-5, with 8 bases matching TRBD1. With 5 bases clipped from V and 4 bases from J, the junction kept 7 bases outside the gene matches. The CDR3 spans 15 residues. The germline CDR1 and CDR2 sequences are SNHLY and FYNNEI. The CDR3: CASSSDRGANQPQHF. CDR3 coding DNA: TGTGCCAGCAGTAGCGACAGGGGAGCAAATCAGCCCCAGCATTTT.

This chain links TRBV7-6 with TRBJ2-2; D uncertain. The CDR3 contains 16 residues. V gave up 1 base and J gave up 0 bases, with 9 bases separating them. CDR1 SGHVS and CDR2 FNYEAQ come from the germline V gene. DNA for the CDR3: TGTGCCAGCAGCTTAGATCGCCTTCCGAACACCGGGGAGCTGTTTTTT. Amino acids: CASSLDRLPNTGELFF.

This clonotype was detected ten times or more. The rearrangement uses TRBV9 and TRBJ2-5; 8 bases are a match to TRBD2. CDR1 and CDR2 (germline): SGDLS, YYNGEE. The CDR3 runs to 18 residues. The junction had 10 bases not matched to a gene; V was cut back by 0 bases and J by 0 bases. The CDR3 is CASSVEDSGAANQETQYF. Written as DNA, the CDR3 is TGTGCCAGCAGCGTAGAGGATAGCGGGGCAGCCAACCAAGAGACCCAGTACTTC. Together with reference TRBV9 and TRBJ2-5, the CDR3 gives the full variable domain: DSGVTQTPKHLITATGQRVTLRCSPRSGDLSVYWYQQSLDQGLQFLIQYYNGEERAKGNILERFSAQQFPDLHSELNLSSLELGDSALYFCASSVEDSGAANQETQYFGPGTRLLVL.

On this clonotype: This may arise from a read error, as a much more abundant clone is one base away. J is TRBJ1-3 and V is TRBV27; perhaps TRBD1 as D (6 bases). The V gene lost 3 bases and the J gene lost 0 bases, with 12 bases spanning the gap. Germline V gene data show CDR1 as MNHEY and CDR2 as SMNVEV (reference sequence). The CDR3 consists of 16 residues. The CDR3 is CASSLGHQPSGNTIYF. The CDR3 region has the DNA TGTGCCAGCAGTTTGGGACACCAACCCTCTGGAAACACCATATATTTT.